The present entry profiles one TCR beta chain with its context. This entry belongs to a study of CD8 T cells in Susac syndrome. RNA in amounts of about 0.45 to 1 ug was reverse transcribed with random hexamers. Via MiXCR, TCRdb re-called the immunoSEQ multiplex PCR reads, giving one row per CDR3 protein. The sample lists around 100,000 distinct CDR3 sequences; roughly 96% were seen once. The CDR3 has 13 residues. Germline CDR1 SGDLS, CDR2 YYNGEE. V gave up 4 bases and J gave up 4 bases, with 11 bases separating them. This TCR was sampled from a human donor with Susac syndrome. The sample taken for sequencing was CD8+ T cells from PBMCs. The V call is TRBV9, the J call TRBJ2-5; D remains ambiguous. CDR3 region: CASSSTLGETQYF. The DNA for the CDR3 is TGTGCCAGCAGCAGCACATTGGGAGAGACCCAGTACTTC.